The entry below gives a single T cell receptor beta chain sequence along with its context. In the authors' methods: Amplification with reference gene primers provided the estimates of nucleated cell counts. The method was immunoSEQ multiplex PCR; TCRdb's version includes in-frame clones alone and lacks a portion of them. D and trimming were read from the DNA, whereas the V and J calls and clone size are those reported in that table. Among 200,000 to 250,000 clones listed, approximately 90% were seen once. The data are from a study of blood T cell repertoires in COVID-19. At the level of the study: COVID-19 samples collected from the United States, Italy and Spain covered acute and convalescent phases. T cells, B-cell-depleted T cells, or PBMCs supplied cDNA or gDNA.

The V segment lost 3 bases and the J segment 7 bases; nucleotides outside the gene matches: 2. CDR3 length: 14 amino acids. Germline values: CDR1 LNHDA, CDR2 SQIVND (reference sequence). The clonotype was recovered from a man at least 80 years old with acute or convalescent COVID-19. This sequence joins TRBV19 and TRBJ2-4; 11 nucleotides agree with TRBD2. Sequencing input: peripheral blood. This chain's CDR3 is CASSMTSGINIQYF. CDR3 nucleotides: TGTGCCAGTAGTATGACTAGCGGGATTAACATTCAGTACTTC. The whole variable domain, remainder taken from reference TRBV19 and TRBJ2-4, is DGGITQSPKYLFRKEGQNVTLSCEQNLNHDAMYWYRQDPGQGLRLIYYSQIVNDFQKGDIAEGYSVSREKKESFPLTVTSAQKNPTAFYLCASSMTSGINIQYFGAGTRLSVL.